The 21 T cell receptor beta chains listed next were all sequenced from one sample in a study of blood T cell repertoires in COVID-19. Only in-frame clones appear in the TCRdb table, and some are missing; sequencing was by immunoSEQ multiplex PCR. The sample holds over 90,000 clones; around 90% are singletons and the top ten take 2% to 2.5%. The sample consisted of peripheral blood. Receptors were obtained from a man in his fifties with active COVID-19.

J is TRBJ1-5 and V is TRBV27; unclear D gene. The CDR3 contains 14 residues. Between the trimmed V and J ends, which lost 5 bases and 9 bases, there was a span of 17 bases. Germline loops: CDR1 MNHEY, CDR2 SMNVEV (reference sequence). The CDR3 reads CASSPLAGVGPQHF. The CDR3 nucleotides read TGTGCCAGCAGTCCACTGGCGGGAGTGGGGCCCCAGCATTTT.

This chain's CDR3 is CASSFRQGDEQFF. The CDR3 nucleotides read TGTGCCAGCAGCTTTAGACAGGGCGATGAGCAGTTCTTC. The chain uses TRBV7-3 and TRBJ2-1; 7 bases map to TRBD1. This CDR3 has 13 amino acids. J gave up 8 bases and V 3 bases, and 4 bases lay outside the gene matches. The germline gives CDR1 SGHTA, CDR2 FQGTGA.

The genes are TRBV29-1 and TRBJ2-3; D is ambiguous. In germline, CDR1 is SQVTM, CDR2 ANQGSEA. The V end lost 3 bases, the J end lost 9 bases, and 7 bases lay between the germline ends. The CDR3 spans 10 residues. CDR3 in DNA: TGCAGCGTTGACCATCCCACGCAGTATTTT. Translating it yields CSVDHPTQYF.

The CDR3 region is CASDIAQGKETQYF. CDR3 nucleotide sequence: TGTGCCAGCGACATAGCCCAGGGGAAAGAGACCCAGTACTTC. The rearrangement joins TRBV24-1 to TRBJ2-5; TRBD1 might be the D (6 bases). The germline V and J ends were trimmed by 11 bases and 3 bases, with 18 bases remaining between them. CDR1 is KGHDR, CDR2 SFDVKD, per germline. The CDR3 sequence is 14 residues long.

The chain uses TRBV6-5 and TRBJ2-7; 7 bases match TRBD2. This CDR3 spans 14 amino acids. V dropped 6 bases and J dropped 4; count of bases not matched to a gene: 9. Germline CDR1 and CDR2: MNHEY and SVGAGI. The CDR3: CASRGAGNLYEQYF. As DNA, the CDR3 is TGTGCCAGCAGGGGAGCGGGAAACCTTTACGAGCAGTACTTC.

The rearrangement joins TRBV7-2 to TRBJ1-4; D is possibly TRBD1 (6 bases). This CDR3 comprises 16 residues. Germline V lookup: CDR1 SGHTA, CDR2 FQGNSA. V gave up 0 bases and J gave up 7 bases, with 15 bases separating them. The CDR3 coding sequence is TGTGCCAGCAGCTTAGCGTCCCCCACAGGGTTTGAAAAACTGTTTTTT. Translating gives CASSLASPTGFEKLFF.

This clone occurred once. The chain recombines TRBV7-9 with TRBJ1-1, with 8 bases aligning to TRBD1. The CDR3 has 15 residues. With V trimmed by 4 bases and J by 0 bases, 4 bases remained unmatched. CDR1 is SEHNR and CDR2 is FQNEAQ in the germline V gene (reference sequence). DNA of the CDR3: TGTGCCAGCAGCTCAGGACAGGGAATGAACACTGAAGCTTTCTTT. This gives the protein CASSSGQGMNTEAFF.

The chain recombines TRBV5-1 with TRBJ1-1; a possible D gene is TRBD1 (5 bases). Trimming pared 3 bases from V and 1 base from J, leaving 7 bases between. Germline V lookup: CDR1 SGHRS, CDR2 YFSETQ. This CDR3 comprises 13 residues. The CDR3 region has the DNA TGCGCCAGCAGCTGGACACAGAACACTGAAGCTTTCTTT. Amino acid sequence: CASSWTQNTEAFF.

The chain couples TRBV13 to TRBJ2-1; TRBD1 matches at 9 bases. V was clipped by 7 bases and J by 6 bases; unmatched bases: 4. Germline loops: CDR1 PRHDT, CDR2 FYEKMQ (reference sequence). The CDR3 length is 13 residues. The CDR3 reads CASTTTGGNEQFF. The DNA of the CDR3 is TGTGCCAGCACCACGACAGGGGGCAATGAGCAGTTCTTC. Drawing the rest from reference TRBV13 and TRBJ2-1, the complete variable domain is AAGVIQSPRHLIKEKRETATLKCYPIPRHDTVYWYQQGPGQDPQFLISFYEKMQSDKGSIPDRFSAQQFSDYHSELNMSSLELGDSALYFCASTTTGGNEQFFGPGTRLTVL.

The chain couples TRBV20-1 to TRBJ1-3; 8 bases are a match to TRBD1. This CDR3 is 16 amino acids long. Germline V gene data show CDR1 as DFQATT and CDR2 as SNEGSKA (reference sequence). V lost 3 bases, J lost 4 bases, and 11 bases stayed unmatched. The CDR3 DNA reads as TGCAGTGCTAGTCAAATCCTGACAGGGGTGGGAAACACCATATATTTT. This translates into CSASQILTGVGNTIYF.

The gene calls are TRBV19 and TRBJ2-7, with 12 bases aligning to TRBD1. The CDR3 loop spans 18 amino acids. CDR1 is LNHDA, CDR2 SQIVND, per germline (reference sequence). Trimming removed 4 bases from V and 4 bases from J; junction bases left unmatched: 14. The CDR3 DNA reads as TGTGCCAGTAGTACGCCGGGACAGGGGGCTTCGCGACGATACGAGCAGTACTTC. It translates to CASSTPGQGASRRYEQYF.

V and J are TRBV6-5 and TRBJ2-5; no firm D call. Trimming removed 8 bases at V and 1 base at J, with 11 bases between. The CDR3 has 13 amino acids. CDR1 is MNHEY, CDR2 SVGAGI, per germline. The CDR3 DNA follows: TGTGCCAGCGTATCTTCGGGCCAAGAGACCCAGTACTTC. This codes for CASVSSGQETQYF.

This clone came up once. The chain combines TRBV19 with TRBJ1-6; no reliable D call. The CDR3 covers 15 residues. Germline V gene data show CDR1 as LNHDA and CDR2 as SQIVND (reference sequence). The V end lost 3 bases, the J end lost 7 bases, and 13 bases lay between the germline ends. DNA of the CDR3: TGTGCCAGTAGTATTTGGCTTGCCGTGAATTCACCCCTCCACTTT. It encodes CASSIWLAVNSPLHF.

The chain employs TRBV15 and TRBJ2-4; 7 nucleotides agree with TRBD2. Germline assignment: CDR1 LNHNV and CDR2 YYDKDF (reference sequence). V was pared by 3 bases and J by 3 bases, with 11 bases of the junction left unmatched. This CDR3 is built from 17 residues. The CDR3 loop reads CATSSAASAGVKNIQYF. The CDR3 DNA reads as TGTGCCACCAGCAGTGCGGCGAGCGCGGGGGTCAAAAACATTCAGTACTTC.

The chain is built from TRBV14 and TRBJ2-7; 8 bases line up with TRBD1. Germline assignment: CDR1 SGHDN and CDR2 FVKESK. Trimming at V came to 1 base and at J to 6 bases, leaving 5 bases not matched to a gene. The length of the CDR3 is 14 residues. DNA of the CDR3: TGTGCCAGCAGCCAAGGGCAGGGGGCAACCGAGCAGTACTTC. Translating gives CASSQGQGATEQYF.

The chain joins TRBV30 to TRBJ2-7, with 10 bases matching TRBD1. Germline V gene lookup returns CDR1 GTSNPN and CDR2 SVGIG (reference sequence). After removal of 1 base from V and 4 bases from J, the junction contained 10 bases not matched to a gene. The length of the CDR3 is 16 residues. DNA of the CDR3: TGTGCCTGGAGTGCACGGGACAGGGGCGCCTTATACGAGCAGTACTTC. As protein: CAWSARDRGALYEQYF.

CDR3 loop: CASSPSTSGGANTGELFF. Here the CDR3 DNA reads TGTGCCAGCTCACCATCGACTAGCGGGGGGGCAAACACCGGGGAGCTGTTTTTT. V usage is TRBV18 and J usage is TRBJ2-2; TRBD2 matches 14 bases. Germline lookup yields CDR1 KGHSH and CDR2 LQKENI. This CDR3 spans 18 amino acids. Losses at the gene ends were 2 bases for V and 2 bases for J; bases not matched to a gene: 4.

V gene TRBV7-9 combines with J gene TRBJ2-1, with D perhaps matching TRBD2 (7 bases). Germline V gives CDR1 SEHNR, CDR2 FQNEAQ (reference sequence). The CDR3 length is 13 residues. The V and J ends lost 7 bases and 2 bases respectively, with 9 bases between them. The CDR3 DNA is TGTGCCAGCATAGGGGGGGCCTACAATGAGCAGTTCTTC. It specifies CASIGGAYNEQFF.

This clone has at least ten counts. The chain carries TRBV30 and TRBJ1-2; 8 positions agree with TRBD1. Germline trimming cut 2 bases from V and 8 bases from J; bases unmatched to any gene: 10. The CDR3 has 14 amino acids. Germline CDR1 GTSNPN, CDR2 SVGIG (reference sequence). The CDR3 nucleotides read TGTGCCTGGAGTCAGCAAGGACAGGGTCGCGGCTACACCTTC. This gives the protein CAWSQQGQGRGYTF.

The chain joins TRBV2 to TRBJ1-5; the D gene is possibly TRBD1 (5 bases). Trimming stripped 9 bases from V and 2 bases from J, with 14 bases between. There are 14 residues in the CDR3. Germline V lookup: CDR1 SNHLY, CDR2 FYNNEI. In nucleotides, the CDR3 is TGTGCCAGGGGGGGGGTGGATGGCAATCAGCCCCAGCATTTT. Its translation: CARGGVDGNQPQHF. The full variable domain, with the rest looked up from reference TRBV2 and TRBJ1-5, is EPEVTQTPSHQVTQMGQEVILRCVPISNHLYFYWYRQILGQKVEFLVSFYNNEISEKSEIFDDQFSVERPDGSNFTLKIRSTKLEDSAMYFCARGGVDGNQPQHFGDGTRLSIL.

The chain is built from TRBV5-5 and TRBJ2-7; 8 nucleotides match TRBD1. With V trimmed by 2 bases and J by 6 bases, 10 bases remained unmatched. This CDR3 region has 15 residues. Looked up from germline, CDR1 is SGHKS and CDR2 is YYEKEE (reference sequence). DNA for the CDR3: TGTGCCAGCAGCTTTTCGACAGGGGTTAAGGGCGAGCAGTACTTC. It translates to CASSFSTGVKGEQYF.